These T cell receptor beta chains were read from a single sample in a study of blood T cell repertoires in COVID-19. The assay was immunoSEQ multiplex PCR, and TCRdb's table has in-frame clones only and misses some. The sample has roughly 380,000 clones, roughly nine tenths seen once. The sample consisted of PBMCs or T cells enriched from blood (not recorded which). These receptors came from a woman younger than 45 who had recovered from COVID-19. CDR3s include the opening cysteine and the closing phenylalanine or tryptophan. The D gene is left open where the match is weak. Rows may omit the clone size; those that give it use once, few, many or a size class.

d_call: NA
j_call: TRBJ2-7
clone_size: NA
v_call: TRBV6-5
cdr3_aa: CASRDISYEQYF
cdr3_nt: TGTGCCAGCAGGGACATCTCCTACGAGCAGTACTTC

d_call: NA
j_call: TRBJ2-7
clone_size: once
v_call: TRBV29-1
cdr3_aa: CSGQGIGEQYF
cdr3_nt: TGCAGCGGGCAGGGGATTGGCGAGCAGTACTTC

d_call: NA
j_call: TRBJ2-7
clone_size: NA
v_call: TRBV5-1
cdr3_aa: CASSLGDSMSYEQYF
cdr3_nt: TGCGCCAGCAGCTTGGGGGACTCGATGTCCTACGAGCAGTACTTC

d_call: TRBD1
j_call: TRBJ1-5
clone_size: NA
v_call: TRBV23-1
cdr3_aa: CASSIKFPGGLKKSQPQHF
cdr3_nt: TGCGCCAGCAGTATAAAATTCCCAGGGGGTTTAAAAAAAAGTCAGCCCCAGCATTTT

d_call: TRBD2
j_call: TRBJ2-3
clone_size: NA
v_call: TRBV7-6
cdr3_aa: CASSLSLAGGTDTQYF
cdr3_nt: TGTGCCAGCAGCTTGTCTCTAGCGGGGGGCACAGATACGCAGTATTTT

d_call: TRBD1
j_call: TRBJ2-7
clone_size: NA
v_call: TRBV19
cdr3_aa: CASSKRQGTNRFYEQYF
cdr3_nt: TGTGCCAGTAGTAAACGACAGGGGACCAACCGTTTTTACGAGCAGTACTTC

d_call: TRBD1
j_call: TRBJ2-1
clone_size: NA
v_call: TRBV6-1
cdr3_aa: CASSTGGSSYNEQFF
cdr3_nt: TGTGCCAGCAGTACAGGGGGGAGCTCCTACAATGAGCAGTTCTTC

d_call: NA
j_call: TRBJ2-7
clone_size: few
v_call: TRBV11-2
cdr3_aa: CASSLVQGSSYEQYF
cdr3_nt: TGTGCCAGCAGCTTAGTTCAGGGGAGCTCCTACGAGCAGTACTTC

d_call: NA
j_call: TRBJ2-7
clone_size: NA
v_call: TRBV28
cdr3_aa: CASRLRLGRGYEQYF
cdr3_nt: TGTGCCAGCAGGCTGCGACTCGGTAGAGGTTACGAGCAGTACTTC

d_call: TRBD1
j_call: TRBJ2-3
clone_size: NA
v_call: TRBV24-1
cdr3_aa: CATSDSGTGARDTQYF
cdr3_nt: TGTGCCACCAGTGACTCCGGGACAGGGGCCCGGGATACGCAGTATTTT

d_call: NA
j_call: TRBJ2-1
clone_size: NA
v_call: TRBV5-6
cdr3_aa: CASSFVHEQFF
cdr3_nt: TGTGCCAGCAGCTTCGTTCATGAGCAGTTCTTC

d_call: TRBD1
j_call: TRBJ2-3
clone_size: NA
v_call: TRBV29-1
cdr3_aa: CSVPIGRTGDFSTDTQYF
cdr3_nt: TGCAGCGTCCCCATCGGTAGGACAGGGGACTTTAGCACAGATACGCAGTATTTT

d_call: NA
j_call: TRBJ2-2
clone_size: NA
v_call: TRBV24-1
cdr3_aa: CATSDSGLSTRELFF
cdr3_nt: TGTGCCACCAGTGATTCCGGACTGAGCACCCGGGAGCTGTTTTTT

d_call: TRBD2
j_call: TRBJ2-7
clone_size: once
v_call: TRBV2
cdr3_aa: CASTGLAEDYEQYF
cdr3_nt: TGTGCCAGCACCGGACTAGCGGAAGACTACGAGCAGTACTTC

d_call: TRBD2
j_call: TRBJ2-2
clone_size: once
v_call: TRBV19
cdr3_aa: CASKVSGRAVNTGELFF
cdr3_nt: TGTGCCAGTAAGGTTAGCGGGAGGGCCGTAAACACCGGGGAGCTGTTTTTT

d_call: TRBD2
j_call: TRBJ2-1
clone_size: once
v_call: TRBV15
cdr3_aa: CATSRDGASGGAHEQFF
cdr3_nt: TGTGCCACCAGCAGAGATGGGGCTAGCGGGGGGGCGCATGAGCAGTTCTTC

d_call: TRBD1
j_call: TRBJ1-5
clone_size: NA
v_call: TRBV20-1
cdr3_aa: CSASDPSGTGQPQHF
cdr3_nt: TGCAGTGCTAGTGATCCGTCAGGGACAGGTCAGCCCCAGCATTTT

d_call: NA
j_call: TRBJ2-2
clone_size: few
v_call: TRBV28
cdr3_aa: CASSQGTPTGELFF
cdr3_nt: TGTGCCAGCAGTCAAGGGACACCGACCGGGGAGCTGTTTTTT

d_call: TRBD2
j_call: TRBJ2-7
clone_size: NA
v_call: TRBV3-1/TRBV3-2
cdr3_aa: CASSQSGGAYEQYF
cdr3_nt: TGTGCCAGCAGCCAGTCGGGGGGGGCCTACGAGCAGTACTTC

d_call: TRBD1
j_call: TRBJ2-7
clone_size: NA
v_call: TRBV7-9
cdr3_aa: CASSSDRTISYEQYF
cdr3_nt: TGTGCCAGCAGCTCGGACAGGACCATCTCCTACGAGCAGTACTTC

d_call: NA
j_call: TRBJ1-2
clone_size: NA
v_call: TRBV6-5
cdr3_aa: CASMEGGYGYTF
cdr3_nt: TGTGCCAGCATGGAGGGTGGCTATGGCTACACCTTC

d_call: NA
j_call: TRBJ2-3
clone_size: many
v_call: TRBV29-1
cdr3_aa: CSVEDLSGTDTQYF
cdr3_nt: TGCAGCGTTGAAGATCTTAGCGGCACAGATACGCAGTATTTT

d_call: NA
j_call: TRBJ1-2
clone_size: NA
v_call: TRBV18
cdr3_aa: CASSPPNEQGHYGYTF
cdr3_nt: TGTGCCAGCTCACCACCTAATGAACAGGGACACTATGGCTACACCTTC

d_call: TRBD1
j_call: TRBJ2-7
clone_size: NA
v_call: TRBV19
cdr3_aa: CASSGLQGAEQYF
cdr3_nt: TGTGCCAGTAGTGGACTTCAGGGGGCCGAGCAGTACTTC

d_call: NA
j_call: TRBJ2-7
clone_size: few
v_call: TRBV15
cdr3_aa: CATSRDGGPYEQYF
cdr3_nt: TGTGCCACCAGCAGAGATGGCGGCCCCTACGAGCAGTACTTC

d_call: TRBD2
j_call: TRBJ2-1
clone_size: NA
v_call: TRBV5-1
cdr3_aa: CASSPASGSYNEQFF
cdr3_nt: TGCGCCAGCAGCCCGGCTAGCGGCTCCTACAATGAGCAGTTCTTC

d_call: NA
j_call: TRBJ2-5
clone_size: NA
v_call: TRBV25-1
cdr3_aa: CASSEASLAEETQYF
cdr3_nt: TGTGCCAGCAGTGAGGCCTCTCTGGCAGAAGAGACCCAGTACTTC

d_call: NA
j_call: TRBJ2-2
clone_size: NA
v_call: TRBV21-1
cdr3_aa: CASSAPGTGVPPRTGELFF
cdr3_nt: TGTGCCAGCAGCGCCCCCGGGACAGGGGTTCCCCCTCGCACCGGGGAGCTGTTTTTT

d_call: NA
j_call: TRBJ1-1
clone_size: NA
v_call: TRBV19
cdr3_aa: CASSISPGKHTEAFF
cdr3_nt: TGTGCCAGTAGTATTAGCCCAGGGAAGCACACTGAAGCTTTCTTT

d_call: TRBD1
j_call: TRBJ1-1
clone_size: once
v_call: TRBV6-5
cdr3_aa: CASRDRGGMNTEAFF
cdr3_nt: TGTGCCAGCAGAGACAGGGGCGGGATGAACACTGAAGCTTTCTTT

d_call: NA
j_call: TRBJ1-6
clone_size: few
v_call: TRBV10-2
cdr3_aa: CASSPGNSPLHF
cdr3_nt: TGCGCCAGCAGCCCAGGAAATTCACCCCTCCACTTT

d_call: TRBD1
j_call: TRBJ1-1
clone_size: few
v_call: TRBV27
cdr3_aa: CASSTRQGGNTEAFF
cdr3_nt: TGTGCCAGCAGTACTAGACAGGGGGGGAACACTGAAGCTTTCTTT

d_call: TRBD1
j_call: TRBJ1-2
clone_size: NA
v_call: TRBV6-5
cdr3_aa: CASSSQGASYGYTF
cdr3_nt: TGTGCCAGCAGTTCACAGGGGGCCAGCTATGGCTACACCTTC

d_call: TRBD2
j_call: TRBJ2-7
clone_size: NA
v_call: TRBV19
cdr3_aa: CASSPGTSLSYEQYF
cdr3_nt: TGTGCCAGTAGCCCCGGGACTAGCCTCTCCTACGAGCAGTACTTC